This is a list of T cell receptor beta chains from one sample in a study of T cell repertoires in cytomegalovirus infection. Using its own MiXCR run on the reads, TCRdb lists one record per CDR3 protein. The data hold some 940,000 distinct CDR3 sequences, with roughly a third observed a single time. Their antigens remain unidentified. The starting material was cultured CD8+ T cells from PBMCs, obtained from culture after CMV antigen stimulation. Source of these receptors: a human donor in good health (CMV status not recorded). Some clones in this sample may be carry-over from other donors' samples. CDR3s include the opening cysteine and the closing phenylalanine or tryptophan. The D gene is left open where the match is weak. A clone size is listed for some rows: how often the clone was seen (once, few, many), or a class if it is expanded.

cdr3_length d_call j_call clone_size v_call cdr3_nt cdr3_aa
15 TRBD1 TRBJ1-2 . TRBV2 TGTGCCAGCATCGGACAGGGGAGGTATTCCTTTGGCTACACCTTC CASIGQGRYSFGYTF
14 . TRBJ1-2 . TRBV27 TGTGCCAGCAGTTTCCTCCCGGGACGGGATGGCTACACCTTC CASSFLPGRDGYTF
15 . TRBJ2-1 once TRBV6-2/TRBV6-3 TGTGCCAGCAGTTACTCTTTAATGACTGTCAATGAGCAGTTCTTC CASSYSLMTVNEQFF
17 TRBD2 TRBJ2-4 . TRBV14 TGTGCCAGCAGCCAAGAACCGGGGGGTCTAGCCAAAAACATTCAGTACTTC CASSQEPGGLAKNIQYF
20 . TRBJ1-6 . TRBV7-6 TGTGCCAGCAGCTTTCCAATGTTTGTGGCAGAGAGCTCCTATAATTCACCCCTCCACTTT CASSFPMFVAESSYNSPLHF
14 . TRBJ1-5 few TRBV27 TGTGCCAGCAGTGTGGATATCTACAATCAGCCCCAGCATTTT CASSVDIYNQPQHF
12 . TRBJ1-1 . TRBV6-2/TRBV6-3 TGTGCCAGCAGTTACTCGAAAGGTGAAGCTTTCTTT CASSYSKGEAFF
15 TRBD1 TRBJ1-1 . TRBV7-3 TGTGCCAGCAGCTTCTTTACAGGGGGAGACACTGAAGCTTTCTTT CASSFFTGGDTEAFF
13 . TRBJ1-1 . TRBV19 TGTGCCAGCCGATGGGGGACGAACACTGAAGCTTTCTTT CASRWGTNTEAFF
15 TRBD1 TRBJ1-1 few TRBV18 TGTGCCAGCTCACCTACAGGGGGCACGAACACTGAAGCTTTCTTT CASSPTGGTNTEAFF
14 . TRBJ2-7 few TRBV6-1 TGTGCCAGCACCCCGGTCCTAGCCGGCCACGAGCAGTACTTC CASTPVLAGHEQYF
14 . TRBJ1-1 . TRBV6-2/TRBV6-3 TGTGCCAGCAGTTACTCCGGGTCCAGGGAGGAGGCTTTCTTT CASSYSGSREEAFF
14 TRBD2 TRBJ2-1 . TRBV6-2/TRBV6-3 TGTGCCACCAAGCTACTAGCGGGGTACAATGAGCAGTTCTTC CATKLLAGYNEQFF
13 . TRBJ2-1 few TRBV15 TGTGCCACCAGACAACAGGGTAACAATGAGCAGTTCTTC CATRQQGNNEQFF
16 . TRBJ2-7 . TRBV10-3 TGTGCCATCAGTGAGTCGGGAAGGGGAGGCGGACTCGAGCAGTACTTC CAISESGRGGGLEQYF
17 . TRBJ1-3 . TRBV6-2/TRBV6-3 TGTGCCAGCAGTTCCTCCGCCAGGACAGCACCTGGAAACACCATATATTTT CASSSSARTAPGNTIYF
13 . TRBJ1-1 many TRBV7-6 TGTGCCAGCAGCCCCTGGGGGGCCGCTGAAGCTTTCTTT CASSPWGAAEAFF
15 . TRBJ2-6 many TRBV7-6 TGTGCCAGCAGCTTTTCGGGTACCGGGGCCAACGTCCTGACTTTC CASSFSGTGANVLTF
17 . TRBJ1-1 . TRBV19 TGTGCCAGTGCCGTCCTAACCTTTACAGGACCAAACACTGAAGCTTTCTTT CASAVLTFTGPNTEAFF
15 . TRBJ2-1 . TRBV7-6 TGTGCCAGCAGCTTAGGGGACCTAAAAGCAGATGAGCAGTTCTTC CASSLGDLKADEQFF
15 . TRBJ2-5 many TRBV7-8 TGTGCCAGCAGCTTTTCGAGTAGCGGCCAAGAGACCCAGTACTTC CASSFSSSGQETQYF
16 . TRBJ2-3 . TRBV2 TGTGCCAGCAGTGTCCCCAATCTGGGGGGCACAGATACGCAGTATTTT CASSVPNLGGTDTQYF
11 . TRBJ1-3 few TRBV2 TGTGCCATGACAGCTAGAAACACCATATATTTT CAMTARNTIYF
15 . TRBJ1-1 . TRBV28 TGTGCCAGCTGTTCCCCGGGACCTATGAACACTGAAGCTTTCTTT CASCSPGPMNTEAFF
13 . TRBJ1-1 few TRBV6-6 TGTGCCAGCAGTTACCAGAGGAACACTGAAGCTTTCTTT CASSYQRNTEAFF
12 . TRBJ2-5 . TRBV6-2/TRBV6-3 TGTGCCAGCAGCCTGGACATCGAGACCCAGTACTTC CASSLDIETQYF
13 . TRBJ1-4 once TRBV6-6 TGTGCCAGCAGTTACTTTACGAGGGAAAAACTGTTTTTT CASSYFTREKLFF
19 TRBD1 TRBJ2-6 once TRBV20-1 TGCAGTGCTAGAGAGGGGACAGGCCTTACCCACTCTGGGGCCAACGTCCTGACTTTC CSAREGTGLTHSGANVLTF
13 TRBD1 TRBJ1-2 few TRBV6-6 TGTGCCAGCAGTTACAAGGGGGCTGGTGGCTACACCTTC CASSYKGAGGYTF
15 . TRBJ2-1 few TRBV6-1 TGTGCCAGCAACCCGGGGACTCCCTCCTACAATGAGCAGTTCTTC CASNPGTPSYNEQFF
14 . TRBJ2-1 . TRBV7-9 TGTGCCAGCAGCTCGATTGGAGACAGGAATGAGCAGTTCTTC CASSSIGDRNEQFF
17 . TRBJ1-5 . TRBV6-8 TGTGCCAGCAGTGACCCGGAGGCAGGGCGAAGCAATCAGCCCCAGCATTTT CASSDPEAGRSNQPQHF
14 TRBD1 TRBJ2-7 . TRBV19 TGTGCCAGTACCCCCGGGACAGGTCCCTACGAGCAGTACTTC CASTPGTGPYEQYF
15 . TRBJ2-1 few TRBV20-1 TGCAGTGCTAGAGTCTCCTACAGCCTAGGGGATGAGCAGTTCTTC CSARVSYSLGDEQFF
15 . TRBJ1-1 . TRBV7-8 TGTGTCAGCAGCTTAGCGGTGGGGGGCGGCACTGAAGCTTTCTTT CVSSLAVGGGTEAFF
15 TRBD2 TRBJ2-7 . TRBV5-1 TGCGCCAGCAGAACCGGGACTAGCGTTTCCTACGAGCAGTACTTC CASRTGTSVSYEQYF
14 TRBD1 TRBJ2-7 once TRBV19 TGTGCCAGTAGTCGACAGGGCCGACCCTACGAGCAGTACTTC CASSRQGRPYEQYF